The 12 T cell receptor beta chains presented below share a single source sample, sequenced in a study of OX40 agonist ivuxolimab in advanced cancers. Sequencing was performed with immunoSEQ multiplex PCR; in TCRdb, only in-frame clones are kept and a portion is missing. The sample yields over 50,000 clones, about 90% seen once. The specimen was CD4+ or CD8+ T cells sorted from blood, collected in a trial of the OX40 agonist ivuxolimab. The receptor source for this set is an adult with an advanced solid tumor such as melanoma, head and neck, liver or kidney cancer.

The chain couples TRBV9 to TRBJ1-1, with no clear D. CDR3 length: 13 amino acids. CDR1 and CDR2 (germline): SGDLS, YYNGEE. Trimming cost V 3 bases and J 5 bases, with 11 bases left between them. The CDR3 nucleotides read TGTGCCAGCAGCGGAGCCCACCAAACTGAAGCTTTCTTT. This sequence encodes CASSGAHQTEAFF.

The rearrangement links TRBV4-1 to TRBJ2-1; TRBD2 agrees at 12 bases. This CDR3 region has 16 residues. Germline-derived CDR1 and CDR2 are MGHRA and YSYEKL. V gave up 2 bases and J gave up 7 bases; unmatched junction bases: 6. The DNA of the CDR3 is TGCGCCAGCAGCCAAACGGGACTAGCGGGTCGGAATGAGCAGTTCTTC. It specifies CASSQTGLAGRNEQFF.

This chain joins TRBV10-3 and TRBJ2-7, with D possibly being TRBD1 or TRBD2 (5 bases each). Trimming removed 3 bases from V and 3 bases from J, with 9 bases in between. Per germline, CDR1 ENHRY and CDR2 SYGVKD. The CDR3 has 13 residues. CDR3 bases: TGTGCCATCAGTGACAGAGGGGACTACGAGCAGTACTTC. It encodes CAISDRGDYEQYF.

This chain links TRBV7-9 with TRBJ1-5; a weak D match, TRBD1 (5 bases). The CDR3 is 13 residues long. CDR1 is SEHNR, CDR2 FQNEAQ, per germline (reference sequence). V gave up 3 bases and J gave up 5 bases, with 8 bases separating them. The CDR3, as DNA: TGTGCCAGCAGCTTGAGGGGTGATCAGCCCCAGCATTTT. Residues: CASSLRGDQPQHF. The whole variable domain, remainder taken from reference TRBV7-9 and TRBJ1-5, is DTGVSQNPRHKITKRGQNVTFRCDPISEHNRLYWYRQTLGQGPEFLTYFQNEAQLEKSRLLSDRFSAERPKGSFSTLEIQRTEQGDSAMYLCASSLRGDQPQHFGDGTRLSIL.

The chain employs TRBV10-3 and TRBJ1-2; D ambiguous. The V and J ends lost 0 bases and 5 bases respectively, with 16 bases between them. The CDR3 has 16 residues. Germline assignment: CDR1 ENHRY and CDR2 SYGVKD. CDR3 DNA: TGTGCCATCAGTGAGTCGATCTTGTCGGACTGGTATGGCTACACCTTC. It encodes CAISESILSDWYGYTF.

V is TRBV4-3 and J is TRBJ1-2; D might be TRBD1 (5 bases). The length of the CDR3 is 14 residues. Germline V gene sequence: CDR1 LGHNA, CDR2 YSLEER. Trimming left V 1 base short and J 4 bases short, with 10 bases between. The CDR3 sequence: CASSQVEGLYGYTF. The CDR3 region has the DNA TGCGCCAGCAGCCAAGTCGAGGGGCTCTATGGCTACACCTTC.

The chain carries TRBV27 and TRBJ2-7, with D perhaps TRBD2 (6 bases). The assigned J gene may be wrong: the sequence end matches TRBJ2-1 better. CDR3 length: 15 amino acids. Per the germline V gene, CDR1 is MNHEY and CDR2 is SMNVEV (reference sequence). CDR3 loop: CASSLGEAGYNEQFF. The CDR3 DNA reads TGTGCCAGCAGTTTGGGGGAAGCGGGTTACAATGAGCAGTTCTTC.

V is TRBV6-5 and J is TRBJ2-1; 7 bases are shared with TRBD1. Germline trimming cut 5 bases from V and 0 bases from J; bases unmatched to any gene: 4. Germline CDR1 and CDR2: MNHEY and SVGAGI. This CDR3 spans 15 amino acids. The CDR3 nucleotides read TGTGCCAGCAGTCTCCGGGACAGCTCCTACAATGAGCAGTTCTTC. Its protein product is CASSLRDSSYNEQFF.

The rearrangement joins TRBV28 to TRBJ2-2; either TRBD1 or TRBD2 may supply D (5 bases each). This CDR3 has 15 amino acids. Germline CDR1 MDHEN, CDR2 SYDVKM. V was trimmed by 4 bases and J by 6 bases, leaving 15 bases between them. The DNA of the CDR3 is TGTGCCAGCAGTTCCACCCCGGGGCGACCCGGGGAGCTGTTTTTT. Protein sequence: CASSSTPGRPGELFF.

The CDR3 nucleotides are TGTGCCAGCAGCGTGGGTCTCTCGGGTCAGCCCCAGCATTTT. This encodes CASSVGLSGQPQHF. The V gene is TRBV9, the J gene TRBJ1-5; D uncertain. CDR1 is SGDLS and CDR2 is YYNGEE in the germline V gene. The CDR3 extends over 14 amino acids. V was cut by 2 bases and J by 6 bases, with 12 bases left in between.

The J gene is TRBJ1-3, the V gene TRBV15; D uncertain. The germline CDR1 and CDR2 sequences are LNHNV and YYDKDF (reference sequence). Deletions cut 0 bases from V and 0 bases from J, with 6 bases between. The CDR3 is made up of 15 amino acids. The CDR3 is CATSRDRSSGNTIYF. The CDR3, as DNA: TGTGCCACCAGCAGAGATCGGAGCTCTGGAAACACCATATATTTT.

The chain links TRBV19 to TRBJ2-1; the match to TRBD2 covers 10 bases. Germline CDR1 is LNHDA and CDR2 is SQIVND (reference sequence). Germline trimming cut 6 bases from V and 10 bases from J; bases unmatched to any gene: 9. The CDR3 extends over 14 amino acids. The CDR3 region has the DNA TGTGCCAGTAGCGAAGCGGGGGGGCCAGGAGAGCAGTTCTTC. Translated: CASSEAGGPGEQFF.